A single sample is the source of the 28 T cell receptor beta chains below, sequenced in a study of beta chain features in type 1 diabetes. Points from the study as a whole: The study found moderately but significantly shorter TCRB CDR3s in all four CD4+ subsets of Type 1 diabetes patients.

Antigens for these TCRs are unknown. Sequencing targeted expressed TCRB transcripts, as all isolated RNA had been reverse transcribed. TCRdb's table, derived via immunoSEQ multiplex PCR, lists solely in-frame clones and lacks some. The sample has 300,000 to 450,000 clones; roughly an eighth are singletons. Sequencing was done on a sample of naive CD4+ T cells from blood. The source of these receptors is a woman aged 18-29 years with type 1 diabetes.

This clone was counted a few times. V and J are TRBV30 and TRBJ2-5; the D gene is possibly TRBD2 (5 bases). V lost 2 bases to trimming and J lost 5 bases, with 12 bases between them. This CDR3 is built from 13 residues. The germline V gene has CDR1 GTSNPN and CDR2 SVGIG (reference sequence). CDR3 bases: TGTGCCTGGAGTCGGGGTCTAAAGGAGACCCAGTACTTC. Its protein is CAWSRGLKETQYF.

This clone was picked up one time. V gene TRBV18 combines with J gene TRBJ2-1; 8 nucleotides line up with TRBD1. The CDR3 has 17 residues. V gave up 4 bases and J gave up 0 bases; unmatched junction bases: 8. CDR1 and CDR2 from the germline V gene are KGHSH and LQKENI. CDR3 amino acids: CASSLRMGTGSYNEQFF. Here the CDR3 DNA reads TGTGCCAGCTCACTTAGGATGGGGACAGGCTCCTACAATGAGCAGTTCTTC.

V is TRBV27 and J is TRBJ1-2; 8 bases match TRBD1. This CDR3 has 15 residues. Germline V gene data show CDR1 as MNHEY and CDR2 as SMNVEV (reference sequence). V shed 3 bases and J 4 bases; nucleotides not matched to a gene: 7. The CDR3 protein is CASSFIGQGTYGYTF. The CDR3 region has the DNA TGTGCCAGCAGTTTTATCGGACAGGGTACCTATGGCTACACCTTC.

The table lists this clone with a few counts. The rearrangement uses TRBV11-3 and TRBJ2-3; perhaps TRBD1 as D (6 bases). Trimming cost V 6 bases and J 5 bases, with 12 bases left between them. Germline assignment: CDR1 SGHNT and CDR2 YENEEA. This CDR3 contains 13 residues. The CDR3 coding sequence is TGTGCCAGCAGACAGGGTGCGGGAGATACGCAGTATTTT. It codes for CASRQGAGDTQYF.

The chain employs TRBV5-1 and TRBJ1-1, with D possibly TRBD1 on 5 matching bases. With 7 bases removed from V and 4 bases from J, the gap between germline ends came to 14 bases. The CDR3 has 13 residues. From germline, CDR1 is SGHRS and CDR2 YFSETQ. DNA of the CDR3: TGCGCCAGCCGCCGGGACTCTCCCACTGAAGCTTTCTTT. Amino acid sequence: CASRRDSPTEAFF.

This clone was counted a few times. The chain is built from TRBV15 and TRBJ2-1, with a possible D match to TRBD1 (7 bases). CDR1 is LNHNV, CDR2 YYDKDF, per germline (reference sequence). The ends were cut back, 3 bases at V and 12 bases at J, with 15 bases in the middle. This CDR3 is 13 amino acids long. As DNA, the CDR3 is TGTGCCACCAGCAGGCCAGGGGGGTTGTGGCAGTTCTTC. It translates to CATSRPGGLWQFF.

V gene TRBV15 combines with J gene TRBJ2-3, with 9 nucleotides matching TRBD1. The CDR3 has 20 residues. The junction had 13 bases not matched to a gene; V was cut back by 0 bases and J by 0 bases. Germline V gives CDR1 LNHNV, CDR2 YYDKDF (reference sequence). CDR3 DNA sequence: TGTGCCACCAGCAGAGATCGGGGACAGGGTATCGGGGCTAGCACAGATACGCAGTATTTT. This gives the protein CATSRDRGQGIGASTDTQYF.

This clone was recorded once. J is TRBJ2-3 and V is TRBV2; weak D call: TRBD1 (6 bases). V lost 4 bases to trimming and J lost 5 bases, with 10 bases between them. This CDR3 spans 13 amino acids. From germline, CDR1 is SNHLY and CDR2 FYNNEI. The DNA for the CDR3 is TGTGCCAGCAGTGGATCAGGGGTAGATACGCAGTATTTT. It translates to CASSGSGVDTQYF.

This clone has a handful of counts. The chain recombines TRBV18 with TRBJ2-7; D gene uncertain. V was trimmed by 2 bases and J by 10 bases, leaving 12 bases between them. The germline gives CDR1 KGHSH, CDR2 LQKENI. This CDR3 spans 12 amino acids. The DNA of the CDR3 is TGTGCCAGCTCACCATCAGGCCCCTCCCAGTACTTC. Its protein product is CASSPSGPSQYF.

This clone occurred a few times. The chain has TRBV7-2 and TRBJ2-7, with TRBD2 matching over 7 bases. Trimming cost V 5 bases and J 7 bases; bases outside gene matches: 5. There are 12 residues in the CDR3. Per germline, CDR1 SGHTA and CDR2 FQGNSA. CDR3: CASSRLAWEQYF. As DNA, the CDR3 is TGTGCCAGCAGCAGACTAGCTTGGGAGCAGTACTTC.

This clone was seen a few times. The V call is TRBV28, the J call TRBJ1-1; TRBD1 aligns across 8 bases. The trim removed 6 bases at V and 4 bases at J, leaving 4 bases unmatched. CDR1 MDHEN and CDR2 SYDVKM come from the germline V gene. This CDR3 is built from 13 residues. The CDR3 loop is CASRPGQGTEAFF. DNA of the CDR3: TGTGCCAGCAGACCTGGACAGGGCACTGAAGCTTTCTTT.

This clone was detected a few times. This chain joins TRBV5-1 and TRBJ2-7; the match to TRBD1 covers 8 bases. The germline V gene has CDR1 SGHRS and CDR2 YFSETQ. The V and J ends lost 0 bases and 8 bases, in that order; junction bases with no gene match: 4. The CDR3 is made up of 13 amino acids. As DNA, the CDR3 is TGCGCCAGCAGCTTGGGACAGGGGATCAAGCAGTACTTC. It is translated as CASSLGQGIKQYF.

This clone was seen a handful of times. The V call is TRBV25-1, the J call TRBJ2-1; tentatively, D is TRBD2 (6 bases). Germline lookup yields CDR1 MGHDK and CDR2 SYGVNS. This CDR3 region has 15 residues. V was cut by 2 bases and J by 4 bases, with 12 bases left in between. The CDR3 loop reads CASSESLARYNEQFF. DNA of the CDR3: TGTGCCAGCAGTGAAAGTCTAGCGAGGTACAATGAGCAGTTCTTC.

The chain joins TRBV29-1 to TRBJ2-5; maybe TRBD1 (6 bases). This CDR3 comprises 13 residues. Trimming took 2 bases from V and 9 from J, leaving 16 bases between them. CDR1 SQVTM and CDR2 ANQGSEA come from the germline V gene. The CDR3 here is CSVERGQRSAQYF. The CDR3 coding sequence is TGCAGCGTTGAACGTGGACAGAGGAGTGCCCAGTACTTC.

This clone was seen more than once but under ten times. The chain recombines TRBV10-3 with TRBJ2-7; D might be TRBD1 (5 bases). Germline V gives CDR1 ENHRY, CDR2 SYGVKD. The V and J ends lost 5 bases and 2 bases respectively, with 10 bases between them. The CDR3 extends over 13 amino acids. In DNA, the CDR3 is TGTGCCATCAGTCAGGACAAAACCTACGAGCAGTACTTC. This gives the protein CAISQDKTYEQYF.

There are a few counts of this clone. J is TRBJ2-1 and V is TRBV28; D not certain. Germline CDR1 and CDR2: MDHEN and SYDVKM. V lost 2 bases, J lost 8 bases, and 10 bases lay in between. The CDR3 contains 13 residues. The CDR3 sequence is CASSLISSDEQFF. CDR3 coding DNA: TGTGCCAGCAGTTTAATTAGCAGCGATGAGCAGTTCTTC.

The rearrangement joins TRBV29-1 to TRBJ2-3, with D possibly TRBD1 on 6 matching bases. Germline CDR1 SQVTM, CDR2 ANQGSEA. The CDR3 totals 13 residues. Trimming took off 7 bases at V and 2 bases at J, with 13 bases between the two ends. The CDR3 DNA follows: TGCAGCGCTGAGGACAGCCCCACAGATACGCAGTATTTT. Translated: CSAEDSPTDTQYF.

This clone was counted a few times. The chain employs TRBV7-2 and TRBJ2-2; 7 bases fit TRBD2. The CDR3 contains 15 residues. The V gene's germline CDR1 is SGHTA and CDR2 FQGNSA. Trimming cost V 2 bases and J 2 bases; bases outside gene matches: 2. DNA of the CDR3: TGTGCCAGCAGCTTACGCGGGAGAAACACCGGGGAGCTGTTTTTT. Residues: CASSLRGRNTGELFF.

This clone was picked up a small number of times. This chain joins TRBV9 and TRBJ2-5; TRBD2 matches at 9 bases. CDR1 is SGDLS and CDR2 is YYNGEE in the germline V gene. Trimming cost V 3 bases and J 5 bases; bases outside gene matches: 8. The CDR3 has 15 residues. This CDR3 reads CASSGLAGGEETQYF. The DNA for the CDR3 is TGTGCCAGCAGCGGCCTGGCGGGAGGGGAGGAGACCCAGTACTTC.

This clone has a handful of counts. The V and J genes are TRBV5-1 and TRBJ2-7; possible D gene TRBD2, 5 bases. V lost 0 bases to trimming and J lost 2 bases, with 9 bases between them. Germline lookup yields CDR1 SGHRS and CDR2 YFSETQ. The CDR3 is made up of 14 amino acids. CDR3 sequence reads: CASSLEAGTYEQYF. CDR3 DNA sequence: TGCGCCAGCAGCTTGGAGGCGGGTACCTACGAGCAGTACTTC.

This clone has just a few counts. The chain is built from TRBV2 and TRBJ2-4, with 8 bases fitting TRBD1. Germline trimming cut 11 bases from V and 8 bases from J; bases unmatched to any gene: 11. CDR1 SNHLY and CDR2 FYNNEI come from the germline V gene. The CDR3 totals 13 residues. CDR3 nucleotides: TGTGCCGGAAGACAGGGGATTTGGGACATTCAGTACTTC. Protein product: CAGRQGIWDIQYF.

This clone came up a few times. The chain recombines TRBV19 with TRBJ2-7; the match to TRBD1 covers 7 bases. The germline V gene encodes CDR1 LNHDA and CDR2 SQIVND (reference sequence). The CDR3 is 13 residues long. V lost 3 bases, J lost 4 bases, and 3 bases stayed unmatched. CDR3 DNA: TGTGCCAGTAGTATGGGACAGAGATACGAGCAGTACTTC. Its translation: CASSMGQRYEQYF. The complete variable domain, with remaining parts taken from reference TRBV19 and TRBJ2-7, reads DGGITQSPKYLFRKEGQNVTLSCEQNLNHDAMYWYRQDPGQGLRLIYYSQIVNDFQKGDIAEGYSVSREKKESFPLTVTSAQKNPTAFYLCASSMGQRYEQYFGPGTRLTVT.

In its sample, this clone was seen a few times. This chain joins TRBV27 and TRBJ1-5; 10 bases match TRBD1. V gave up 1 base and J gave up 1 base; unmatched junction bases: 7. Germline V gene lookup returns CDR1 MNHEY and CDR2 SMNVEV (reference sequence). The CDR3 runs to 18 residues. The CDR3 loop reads CASSLYSPDRGSNQPQHF. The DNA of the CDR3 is TGTGCCAGCAGTTTATATTCCCCGGACAGGGGGAGCAATCAGCCCCAGCATTTT.

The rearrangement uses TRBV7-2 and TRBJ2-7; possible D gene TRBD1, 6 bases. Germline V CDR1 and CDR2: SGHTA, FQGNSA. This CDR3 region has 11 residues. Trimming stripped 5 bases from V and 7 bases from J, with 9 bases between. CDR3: CASSIRGEQYF. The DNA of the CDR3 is TGTGCCAGCAGCATTAGGGGGGAGCAGTACTTC.

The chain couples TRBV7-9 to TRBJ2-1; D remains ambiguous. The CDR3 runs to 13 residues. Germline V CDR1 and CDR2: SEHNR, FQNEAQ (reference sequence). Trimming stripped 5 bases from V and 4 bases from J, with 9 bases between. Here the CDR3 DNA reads TGTGCCAGCAGCCCCCCGGTGTACAATGAGCAGTTCTTC. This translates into CASSPPVYNEQFF.

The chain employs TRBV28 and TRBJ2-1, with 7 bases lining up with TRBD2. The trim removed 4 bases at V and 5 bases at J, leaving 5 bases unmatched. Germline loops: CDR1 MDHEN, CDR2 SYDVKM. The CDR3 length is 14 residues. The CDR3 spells CASSWASGHNEQFF. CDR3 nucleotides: TGTGCCAGCAGTTGGGCTAGCGGCCACAATGAGCAGTTCTTC.

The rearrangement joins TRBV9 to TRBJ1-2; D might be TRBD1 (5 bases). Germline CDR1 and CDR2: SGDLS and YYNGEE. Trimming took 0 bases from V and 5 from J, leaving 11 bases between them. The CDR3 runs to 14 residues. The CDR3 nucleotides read TGTGCCAGCAGCGTAGAGGCGACAGATTATGGCTACACCTTC. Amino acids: CASSVEATDYGYTF.

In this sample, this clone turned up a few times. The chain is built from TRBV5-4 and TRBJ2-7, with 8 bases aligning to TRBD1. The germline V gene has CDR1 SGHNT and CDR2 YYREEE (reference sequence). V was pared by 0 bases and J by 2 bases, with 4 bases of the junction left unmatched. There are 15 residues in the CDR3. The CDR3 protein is CASSLGGQGTYEQYF. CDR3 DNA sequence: TGTGCCAGCAGCTTGGGCGGACAGGGTACCTACGAGCAGTACTTC.